This TCR beta chain was captured in a study of blood T cell repertoires in COVID-19. Study-level information: Specimens from acute and convalescent COVID-19 originated in the United States, Italy and Spain. In each case, the material was cDNA or gDNA derived from T cells, B-cell-depleted T cells, or PBMCs.

CDR3 length equals 16 residues. Germline V gene lookup returns CDR1 SGHRS and CDR2 YFSETQ. Trimming stripped 0 bases from V and 8 bases from J, with 15 bases between. Original handling: How many nucleated cells were present was estimated from reference gene primer amplification. Method: immunoSEQ multiplex PCR; TCRdb's copy keeps in-frame clones and lacks some. That table furnishes V, J and clone size, whereas the DNA furnished D and trimming. The data contain about 200,000 clones, roughly nine tenths of them singletons. The chain has TRBV5-1 and TRBJ1-6; D gene unclear. The sample was peripheral blood. The clonotype was recovered from a woman aged 70 to 79 with acute or convalescent COVID-19. The CDR3 here is CASSLGAGTEDSPLHF. CDR3 DNA sequence: TGCGCCAGCAGCTTGGGAGCCGGCACCGAGGATTCACCCCTCCACTTT.